A selection of T cell receptor beta chains follows, all from one sample in a study of response to subunit inactivated influenza vaccine. MiXCR, applied by TCRdb to the RT-PCR reads, yields one record per CDR3 protein. The profile shows 550,000 to 800,000 distinct CDR3 sequences, less than 20% of them singletons. Source: PBMCs from blood, taken roughly 13 days after vaccination. These receptor sequences come from a man aged 50 to 60 who received an inactivated influenza vaccine. Each CDR3 is given without its conserved first and last residue.

>TRBV5-6|TRBJ2-7
ASSPTSRVYEQY
>TRBV5-1|TRBJ1-1
ASSSGTGAYWAF
>TRBV5-1|TRBJ2-1
ASSTPGTSGGGRANEQF
>TRBV20-1|TRBJ2-7
SAPPGVDGREQY
>TRBV7-3|TRBJ2-1
ASSPTGDSNEQF
>TRBV10-3|TRBJ2-7
AISEGRVSYEQY
>TRBV20-1|TRBJ2-5
SARRQGVDIWGETQY
>TRBV20-1|TRBJ2-2
SARGSSGSNTGELF
>TRBV28|TRBJ2-7
ASTPPAGASYEQY
>TRBV19|TRBJ2-1
ASTPGRGPGNEQF
>TRBV5-1|TRBJ2-3
ASTPGTSESDTQY
>TRBV5-1|TRBJ2-1
ASSDGTGTYEQF
>TRBV20-1|TRBJ2-7
SARGTSGRETYEQY
>TRBV5-1|TRBJ2-5
ASSLGPDWGGLKETQY
>TRBV10-3|TRBJ2-3
AISDHRGASGTDTQY
>TRBV20-1|TRBJ1-1
SALGGALVTF
>TRBV12-3/TRBV12-4|TRBJ2-5
ASSGLAGGRGETQY
>TRBV5-6|TRBJ2-1
ASSQSGTSGHNEQF
>TRBV7-2|TRBJ2-5
ASSLALGPGGKTQY
>TRBV2|TRBJ2-3
ASRGLAGVTDTQY
>TRBV6-5|TRBJ1-5
ASSYGWSNNQPQH